These 21 T cell receptor beta chains were sequenced from one sample in a study of blood T cell repertoires in COVID-19. Measured with immunoSEQ multiplex PCR; TCRdb has only the in-frame clones, and not every one. The sample yields 90,000 or so clones, around 86% seen once. The sample consisted of peripheral blood. Receptors originate from a man aged 50 or older with active COVID-19.

The chain links TRBV7-9 to TRBJ1-2; D remains unclear. This CDR3 has 16 amino acids. V lost 1 base to trimming and J lost 3 bases, with 15 bases between them. Germline CDR1 reads SEHNR; CDR2 reads FQNEAQ (reference sequence). The CDR3 DNA reads as TGTGCCAGCAGCTTAGAGTTCGGGGAGAGGGACTATGGCTACACCTTC. Translated: CASSLEFGERDYGYTF.

The chain employs TRBV7-3 and TRBJ2-5; D is undetermined. The CDR3 runs to 14 residues. V lost 1 base and J lost 5, with 11 bases in between. Germline assignment: CDR1 SGHTA and CDR2 FQGTGA. CDR3 bases: TGTGCCAGCAGCTTAAGCCGCCCCGGGGAGACCCAGTACTTC. This sequence encodes CASSLSRPGETQYF.

This clone was seen more than once but under ten times. V gene TRBV27 combines with J gene TRBJ1-1; a possible D gene is TRBD1 (5 bases). V shed 6 bases and J shed 5 bases, with 16 bases lying between them. Germline V gene data show CDR1 as MNHEY and CDR2 as SMNVEV (reference sequence). The CDR3 extends over 14 amino acids. This CDR3 is CASRTQGKLTEAFF. For the CDR3, the DNA is TGTGCCAGCAGGACGCAGGGTAAGCTAACTGAAGCTTTCTTT.

This rearrangement joins TRBV3-1 (or the pseudogene TRBV3-2) to TRBJ2-3; D perhaps matches TRBD2 (5 bases). V was shortened by 7 bases and J by 2 bases, with 16 bases between the two germline ends. This CDR3 contains 15 residues. The V gene's germline CDR1 is LGHDT and CDR2 YNNKEL (reference sequence). The CDR3 DNA sequence: TGTGCCAGCACCCCCAGGACTGTTATCACAGATACGCAGTATTTT. Its protein is CASTPRTVITDTQYF.

The gene calls are TRBV27 and TRBJ2-1; perhaps TRBD1 as D (6 bases). CDR3 size: 16 residues. Looked up from germline, CDR1 is MNHEY and CDR2 is SMNVEV (reference sequence). The V end was cut by 2 bases, the J end by 7 bases, with 18 bases between. The chain's CDR3 is CASSLGGLRGFNEQFF. CDR3 nucleotide sequence: TGTGCCAGCAGTTTAGGGGGCCTCAGAGGGTTTAATGAGCAGTTCTTC.

Here the CDR3 DNA reads TGTGCCAGCAGGCGGGAGGTTCGCTCCTACAATGAGCAGTTCTTC. Translating it yields CASRREVRSYNEQFF. The V call is TRBV2, the J call TRBJ2-1; 8 nucleotides match TRBD2. CDR1 SNHLY and CDR2 FYNNEI come from the germline V gene. This CDR3 comprises 15 residues. V lost 6 bases to trimming and J lost 0 bases; unmatched junction nucleotides: 4.

This chain joins TRBV20-1 and TRBJ2-6; 8 bases match TRBD2. J gave up 0 bases and V 3 bases, and 7 bases lay outside the gene matches. Germline V CDR1 and CDR2: DFQATT, SNEGSKA (reference sequence). CDR3 size: 17 residues. The CDR3 DNA follows: TGCAGTGCTAGTAGAGCGGGGGAATTCTCTGGGGCCAACGTCCTGACTTTC. Translated: CSASRAGEFSGANVLTF.

This clone appeared a few times. V gene TRBV16 combines with J gene TRBJ1-5, with TRBD1 identical over 8 bases. CDR3 length: 16 amino acids. The junction had 7 bases not matched to a gene; V was cut back by 4 bases and J by 2 bases. The germline V gene encodes CDR1 KGHSY and CDR2 FQNENV. The CDR3 is CASSPWTGNGNQPQHF. The DNA for the CDR3 is TGTGCCAGCAGCCCTTGGACAGGGAACGGCAATCAGCCCCAGCATTTT.

V gene TRBV6-4 combines with J gene TRBJ2-3, with a weak D call TRBD1 (7 bases). The V and J ends lost 8 bases and 1 base respectively, with 22 bases between them. The CDR3 runs to 17 residues. The V gene's germline CDR1 is MRHNA and CDR2 SNTAGT. The CDR3 bases are TGTGCCAGCTTTCTCAGGGGGGCCAACATTTGCACAGATACGCAGTATTTT. Residues: CASFLRGANICTDTQYF.

The chain links TRBV5-1 to TRBJ2-6, with TRBD2 as a possible D gene (5 bases). The CDR3 is made up of 14 amino acids. V lost 3 bases to trimming and J lost 4 bases, with 8 bases between them. CDR1 SGHRS and CDR2 YFSETQ come from the germline V gene. The CDR3 loop is CASSSPGGANVLTF. For the CDR3, the DNA is TGCGCCAGCAGCTCCCCGGGGGGGGCCAACGTCCTGACTTTC.

This chain joins TRBV4-3 and TRBJ1-4; no clear D. V shed 5 bases and J shed 3 bases, with 16 bases lying between them. CDR1 LGHNA and CDR2 YSLEER come from the germline V gene. This CDR3 comprises 16 residues. The CDR3 reads CASSDAPPGANEKLFF. Here the CDR3 DNA reads TGCGCCAGCAGCGACGCCCCCCCTGGAGCTAATGAAAAACTGTTTTTT.

The chain recombines TRBV7-9 with TRBJ1-5; weak D call: TRBD1 (5 bases). The V end was cut by 0 bases, the J end by 3 bases, with 9 bases between. This CDR3 comprises 15 residues. From germline, CDR1 is SEHNR and CDR2 FQNEAQ (reference sequence). The CDR3 nucleotides are TGTGCCAGCAGCTTAGCAGGACAAGCCAATCAGCCCCAGCATTTT. It is translated as CASSLAGQANQPQHF.

This chain joins TRBV7-2 and TRBJ1-4; no definite D call. Germline loops: CDR1 SGHTA, CDR2 FQGNSA. The CDR3 extends over 16 amino acids. V shed 1 base and J shed 5 bases, with 14 bases lying between them. CDR3 bases: TGTGCCAGCAGCTTAGGGTTCCTGGGCCAAAATGAAAAACTGTTTTTT. Translation: CASSLGFLGQNEKLFF.

V usage is TRBV5-5 and J usage is TRBJ2-7, with 8 nucleotides matching TRBD2. This CDR3 has 14 amino acids. The germline V gene encodes CDR1 SGHKS and CDR2 YYEKEE (reference sequence). V lost 2 bases and J lost 2; bases outside the gene matches: 3. CDR3 sequence: CASSFWTSTYEQYF. For the CDR3, the DNA is TGTGCCAGCAGCTTTTGGACTAGCACCTACGAGCAGTACTTC. The entire variable domain, with the rest obtained from reference TRBV5-5 and TRBJ2-7, is as follows: DAGVTQSPTHLIKTRGQQVTLRCSPISGHKSVSWYQQVLGQGPQFIFQYYEKEERGRGNFPDRFSARQFPNYSSELNVNALLLGDSALYLCASSFWTSTYEQYFGPGTRLTVT.

V usage is TRBV15 and J usage is TRBJ2-1, with TRBD1 identical over 7 bases. The CDR3 is made up of 15 amino acids. Trimming at V came to 5 bases and at J to 2 bases, leaving 6 bases not matched to a gene. The germline V gene has CDR1 LNHNV and CDR2 YYDKDF (reference sequence). The CDR3 reads CATSGNRGPYNEQFF. DNA of the CDR3: TGTGCCACCAGCGGTAACAGGGGACCCTACAATGAGCAGTTCTTC.

V gene TRBV7-9 combines with J gene TRBJ2-1; 10 nucleotides line up with TRBD2. V lost 7 bases and J lost 12; bases outside the gene matches: 6. CDR1 and CDR2 from the germline V gene are SEHNR and FQNEAQ (reference sequence). This CDR3 has 12 amino acids. DNA for the CDR3: TGTGCCAGCACCCGCAGCGGGGGGGCGCAGTTCTTC. Protein product: CASTRSGGAQFF.

This clone was seen once. This CDR3 is CAISENSPGADTQYF. CDR3 sequence (DNA): TGTGCCATCAGTGAGAACAGTCCAGGGGCGGATACGCAGTATTTT. This chain connects TRBV10-3 to TRBJ2-3, with a weak D call TRBD1 (6 bases). The V gene lost 2 bases and the J gene lost 6 bases, with 15 bases spanning the gap. Germline values: CDR1 ENHRY, CDR2 SYGVKD. The CDR3 sequence is 15 residues long.

The chain is built from TRBV7-9 and TRBJ1-1; weak D call: TRBD1 (6 bases). The CDR3 runs 15 residues. Trimming cost V 6 bases and J 1 base, with 15 bases left between them. The germline CDR1 and CDR2 sequences are SEHNR and FQNEAQ (reference sequence). The DNA for the CDR3 is TGTGCCAGCAGTGGACAGTTGGTAAGGAACACTGAAGCTTTCTTT. This translates into CASSGQLVRNTEAFF.

The chain links TRBV29-1 to TRBJ2-7; TRBD1 is a possible D gene (5 bases). V shed 3 bases and J shed 4 bases, with 13 bases lying between them. There are 13 residues in the CDR3. Per the germline V gene, CDR1 is SQVTM and CDR2 is ANQGSEA. The CDR3 DNA reads TGCAGCGTTGACCCAGGGCAAGCATACGAGCAGTACTTC. It is translated as CSVDPGQAYEQYF.

The chain carries TRBV7-9 and TRBJ2-3, with 9 bases aligning to TRBD2. The V and J ends lost 5 bases and 1 base, in that order; junction bases with no gene match: 10. CDR1 SEHNR and CDR2 FQNEAQ come from the germline V gene (reference sequence). The length of the CDR3 is 17 residues. The CDR3 DNA reads as TGTGCCAGCAGCCAAACTAGCGGGTCGGGGGGCACAGATACGCAGTATTTT. The encoded protein is CASSQTSGSGGTDTQYF.

The V and J genes are TRBV11-3 and TRBJ2-7, with D possibly matching TRBD1 (5 bases). V shed 4 bases and J shed 0 bases, with 13 bases lying between them. Per the germline V gene, CDR1 is SGHNT and CDR2 is YENEEA. CDR3 length equals 15 residues. The CDR3 nucleotides are TGTGCCAGCAGCTACAAAGGGGCAAACTCCTACGAGCAGTACTTC. This sequence encodes CASSYKGANSYEQYF.